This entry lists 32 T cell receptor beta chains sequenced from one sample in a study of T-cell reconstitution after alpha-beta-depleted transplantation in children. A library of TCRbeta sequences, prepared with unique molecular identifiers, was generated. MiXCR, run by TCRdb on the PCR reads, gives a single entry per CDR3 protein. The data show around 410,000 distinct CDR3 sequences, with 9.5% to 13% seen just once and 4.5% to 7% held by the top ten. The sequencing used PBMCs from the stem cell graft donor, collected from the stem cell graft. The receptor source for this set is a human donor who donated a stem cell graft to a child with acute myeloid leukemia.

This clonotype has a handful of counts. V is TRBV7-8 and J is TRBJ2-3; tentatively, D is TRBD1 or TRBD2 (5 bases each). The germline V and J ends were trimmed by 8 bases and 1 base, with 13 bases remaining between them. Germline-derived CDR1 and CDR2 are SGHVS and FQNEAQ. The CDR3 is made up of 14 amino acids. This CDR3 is CASHPGTGTDTQYF. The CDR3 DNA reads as TGTGCCAGCCACCCAGGGACCGGCACAGATACGCAGTATTTT.

CDR3 sequence: CAIMLTAEPRGTGELFF. The CDR3, as DNA: TGTGCCATCATGCTTACGGCCGAACCTCGGGGCACCGGGGAGCTGTTTTTT. J is TRBJ2-2 and V is TRBV10-3, with D tentatively TRBD2 (5 bases). Trimming shortened V by 7 bases and J by 4 bases, and 22 bases separated the two germline ends. This CDR3 comprises 17 residues. Germline CDR1 and CDR2: ENHRY and SYGVKD.

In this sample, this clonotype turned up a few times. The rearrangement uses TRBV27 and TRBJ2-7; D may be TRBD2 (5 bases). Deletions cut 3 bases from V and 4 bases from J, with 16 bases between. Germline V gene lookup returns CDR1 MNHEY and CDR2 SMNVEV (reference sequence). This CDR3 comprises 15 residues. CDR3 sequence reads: CASSLRAVFVYEQYF. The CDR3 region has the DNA TGTGCCAGCAGTTTGAGAGCGGTATTTGTGTACGAGCAGTACTTC.

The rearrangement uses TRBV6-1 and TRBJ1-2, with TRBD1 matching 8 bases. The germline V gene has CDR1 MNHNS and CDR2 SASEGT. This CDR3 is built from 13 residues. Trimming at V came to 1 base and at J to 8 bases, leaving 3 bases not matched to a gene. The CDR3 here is CASSEVTGEGYTF. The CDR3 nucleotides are TGTGCCAGCAGTGAAGTGACAGGGGAAGGCTACACCTTC.

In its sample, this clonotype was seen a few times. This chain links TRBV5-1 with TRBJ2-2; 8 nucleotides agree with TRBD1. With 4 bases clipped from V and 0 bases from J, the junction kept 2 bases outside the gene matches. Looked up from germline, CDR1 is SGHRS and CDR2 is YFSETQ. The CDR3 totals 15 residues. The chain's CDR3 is CASSAQGANTGELFF. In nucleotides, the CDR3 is TGCGCCAGCAGCGCACAGGGGGCGAACACCGGGGAGCTGTTTTTT.

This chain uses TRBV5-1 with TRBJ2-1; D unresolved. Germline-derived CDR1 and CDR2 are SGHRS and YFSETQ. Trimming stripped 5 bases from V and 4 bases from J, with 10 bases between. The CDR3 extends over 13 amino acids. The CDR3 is CASSYDDYNEQFF. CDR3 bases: TGCGCCAGCAGTTACGACGATTACAATGAGCAGTTCTTC.

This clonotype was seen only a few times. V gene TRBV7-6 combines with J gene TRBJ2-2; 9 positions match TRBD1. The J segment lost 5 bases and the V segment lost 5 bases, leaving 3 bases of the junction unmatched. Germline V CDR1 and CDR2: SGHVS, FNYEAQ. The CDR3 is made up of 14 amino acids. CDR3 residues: CASSTDRGTGELFF. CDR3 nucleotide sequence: TGTGCCAGCAGCACAGACAGGGGGACCGGGGAGCTGTTTTTT.

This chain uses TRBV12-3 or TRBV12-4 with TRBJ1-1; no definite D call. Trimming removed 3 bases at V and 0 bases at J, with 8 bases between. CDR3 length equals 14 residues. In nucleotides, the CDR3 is TGTGCCAGCAGTTTGTCACAGCTGAACACTGAAGCTTTCTTT. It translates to CASSLSQLNTEAFF.

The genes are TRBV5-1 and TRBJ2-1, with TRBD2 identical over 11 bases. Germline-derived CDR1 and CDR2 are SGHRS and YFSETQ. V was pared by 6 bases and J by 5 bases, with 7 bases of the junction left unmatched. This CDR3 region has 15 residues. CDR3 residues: CASTLRLAGNNEQFF. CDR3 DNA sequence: TGCGCCAGCACCTTACGACTAGCGGGGAACAATGAGCAGTTCTTC.

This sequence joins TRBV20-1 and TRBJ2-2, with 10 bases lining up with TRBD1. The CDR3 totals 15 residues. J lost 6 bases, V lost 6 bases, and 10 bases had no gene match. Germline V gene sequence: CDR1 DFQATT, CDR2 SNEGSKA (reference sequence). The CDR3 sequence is CSAASRQGASGELFF. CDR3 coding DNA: TGCAGTGCGGCGAGCCGACAGGGGGCATCCGGGGAGCTGTTTTTT.

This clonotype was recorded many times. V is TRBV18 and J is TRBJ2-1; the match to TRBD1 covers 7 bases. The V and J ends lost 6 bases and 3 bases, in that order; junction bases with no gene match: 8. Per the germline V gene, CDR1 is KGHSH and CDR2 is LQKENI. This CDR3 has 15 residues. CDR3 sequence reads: CASSLNRGDYNEQFF. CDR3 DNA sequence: TGTGCCAGCTCCTTAAACAGGGGCGACTACAATGAGCAGTTCTTC. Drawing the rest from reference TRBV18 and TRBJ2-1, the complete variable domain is NAGVMQNPRHLVRRRGQEARLRCSPMKGHSHVYWYRQLPEEGLKFMVYLQKENIIDESGMPKERFSAEFPKEGPSILRIQQVVRGDSAAYFCASSLNRGDYNEQFFGPGTRLTVL.

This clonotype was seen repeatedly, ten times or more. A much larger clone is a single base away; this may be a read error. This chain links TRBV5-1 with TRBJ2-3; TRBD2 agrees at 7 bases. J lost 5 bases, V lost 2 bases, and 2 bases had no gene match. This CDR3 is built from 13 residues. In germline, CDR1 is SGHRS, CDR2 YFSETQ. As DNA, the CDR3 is TGCGCCAGCAGCTTCGCGGGGGAAGATACGCAGTATTTT. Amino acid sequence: CASSFAGEDTQYF.

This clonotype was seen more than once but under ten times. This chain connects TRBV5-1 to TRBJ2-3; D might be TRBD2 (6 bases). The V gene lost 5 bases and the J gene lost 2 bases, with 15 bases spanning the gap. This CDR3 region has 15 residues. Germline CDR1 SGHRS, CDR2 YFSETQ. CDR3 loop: CASSPVGGITDTQYF. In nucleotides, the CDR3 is TGCGCCAGCAGTCCGGTCGGGGGAATCACAGATACGCAGTATTTT.

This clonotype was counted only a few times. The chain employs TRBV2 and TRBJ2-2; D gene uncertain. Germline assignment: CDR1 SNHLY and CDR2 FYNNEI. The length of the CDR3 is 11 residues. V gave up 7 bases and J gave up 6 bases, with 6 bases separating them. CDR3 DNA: TGTGCCAGCACTGTCCCCGGGGAGCTGTTTTTT. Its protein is CASTVPGELFF.

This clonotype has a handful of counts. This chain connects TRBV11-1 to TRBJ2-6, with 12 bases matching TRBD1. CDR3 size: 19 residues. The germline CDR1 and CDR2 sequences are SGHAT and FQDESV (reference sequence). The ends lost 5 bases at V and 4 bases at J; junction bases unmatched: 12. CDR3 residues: CASSGRPGTGGTGANVLTF. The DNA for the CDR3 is TGTGCCAGCAGCGGCCGCCCCGGGACAGGGGGCACAGGGGCCAACGTCCTGACTTTC.

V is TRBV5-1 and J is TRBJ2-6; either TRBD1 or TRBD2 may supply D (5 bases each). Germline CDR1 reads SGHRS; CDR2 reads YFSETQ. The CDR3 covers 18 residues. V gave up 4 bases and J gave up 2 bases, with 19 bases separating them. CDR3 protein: CASSPGRSSWTGANVLTF. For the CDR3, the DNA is TGCGCCAGCAGCCCAGGGAGATCAAGTTGGACTGGGGCCAACGTCCTGACTTTC.

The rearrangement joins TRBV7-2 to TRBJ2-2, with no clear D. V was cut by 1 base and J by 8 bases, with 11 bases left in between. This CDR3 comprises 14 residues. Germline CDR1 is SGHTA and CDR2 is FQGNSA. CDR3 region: CASSLVGLGGELFF. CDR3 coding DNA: TGTGCCAGCAGCTTAGTCGGGCTCGGGGGGGAGCTGTTTTTT.

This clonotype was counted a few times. The CDR3 DNA is TGTGCCATCGTAGCGGGACGAGCACCGGGGGAGACCCAGTACTTC. It yields the protein CAIVAGRAPGETQYF. This chain joins TRBV28 and TRBJ2-5; the match to TRBD2 covers 8 bases. From germline, CDR1 is MDHEN and CDR2 SYDVKM. The CDR3 has 15 residues. The trim removed 10 bases at V and 5 bases at J, leaving 15 bases unmatched. Drawing the rest from reference TRBV28 and TRBJ2-5, the complete variable domain is DVKVTQSSRYLVKRTGEKVFLECVQDMDHENMFWYRQDPGLGLRLIYFSYDVKMKEKGDIPEGYSVSREKKERFSLILESASTNQTSMYLCAIVAGRAPGETQYFGPGTRLLVL.

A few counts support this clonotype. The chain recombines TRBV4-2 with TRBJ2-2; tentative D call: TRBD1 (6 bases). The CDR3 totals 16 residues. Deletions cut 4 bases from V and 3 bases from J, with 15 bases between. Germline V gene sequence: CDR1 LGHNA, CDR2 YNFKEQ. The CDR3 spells CASSRSTGTHTGELFF. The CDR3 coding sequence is TGTGCCAGCAGCCGCTCGACAGGCACTCACACCGGGGAGCTGTTTTTT.

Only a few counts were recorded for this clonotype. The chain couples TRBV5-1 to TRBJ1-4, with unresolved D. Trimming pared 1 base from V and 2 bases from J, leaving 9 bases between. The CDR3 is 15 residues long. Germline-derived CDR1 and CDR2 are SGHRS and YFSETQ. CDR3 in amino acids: CASSLNPRTNEKLFF. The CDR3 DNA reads TGCGCCAGCAGCTTGAACCCTAGGACTAATGAAAAACTGTTTTTT.

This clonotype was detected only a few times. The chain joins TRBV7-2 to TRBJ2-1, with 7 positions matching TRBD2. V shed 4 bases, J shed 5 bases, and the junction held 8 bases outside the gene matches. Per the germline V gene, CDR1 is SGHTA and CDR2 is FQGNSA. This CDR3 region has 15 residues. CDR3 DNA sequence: TGTGCCAGCAGCTCGCCGGGACTAAACAACAATGAGCAGTTCTTC. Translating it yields CASSSPGLNNNEQFF.

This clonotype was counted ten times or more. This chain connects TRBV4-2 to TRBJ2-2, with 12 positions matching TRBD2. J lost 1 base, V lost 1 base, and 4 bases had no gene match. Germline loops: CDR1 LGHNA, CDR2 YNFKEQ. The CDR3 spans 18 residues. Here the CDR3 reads CASSQVPSGRENTGELFF. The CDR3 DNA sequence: TGTGCCAGCAGCCAAGTTCCTAGCGGGAGGGAGAACACCGGGGAGCTGTTTTTT.

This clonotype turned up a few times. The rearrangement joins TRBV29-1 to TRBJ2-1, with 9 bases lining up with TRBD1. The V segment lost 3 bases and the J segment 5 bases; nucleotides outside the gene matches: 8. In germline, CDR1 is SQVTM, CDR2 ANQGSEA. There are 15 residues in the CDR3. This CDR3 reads CSVDGWTGVNNEQFF. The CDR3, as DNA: TGCAGCGTTGATGGTTGGACAGGGGTCAACAATGAGCAGTTCTTC.

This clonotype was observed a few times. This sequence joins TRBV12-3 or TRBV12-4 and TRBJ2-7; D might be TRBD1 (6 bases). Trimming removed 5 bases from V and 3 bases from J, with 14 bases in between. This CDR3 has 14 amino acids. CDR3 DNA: TGTGCCAGCAGTCCCCAATACAGGGTCTACGAGCAGTACTTC. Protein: CASSPQYRVYEQYF.

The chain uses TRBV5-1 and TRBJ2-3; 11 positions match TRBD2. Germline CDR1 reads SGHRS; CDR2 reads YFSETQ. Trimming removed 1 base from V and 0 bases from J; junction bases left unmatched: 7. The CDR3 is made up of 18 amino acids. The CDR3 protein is CASSLSLAGVSSTDTQYF. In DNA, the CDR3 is TGCGCCAGCAGCTTGTCACTAGCGGGAGTATCTAGCACAGATACGCAGTATTTT.

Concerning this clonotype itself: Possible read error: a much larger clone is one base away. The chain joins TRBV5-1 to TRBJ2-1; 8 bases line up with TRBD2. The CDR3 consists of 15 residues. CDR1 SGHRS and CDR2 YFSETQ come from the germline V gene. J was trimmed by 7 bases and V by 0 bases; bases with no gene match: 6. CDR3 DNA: TGCGCCAGCAGCTTGGCTGTACTAGCGGAAAATGAGCAGTTCTTC. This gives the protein CASSLAVLAENEQFF.

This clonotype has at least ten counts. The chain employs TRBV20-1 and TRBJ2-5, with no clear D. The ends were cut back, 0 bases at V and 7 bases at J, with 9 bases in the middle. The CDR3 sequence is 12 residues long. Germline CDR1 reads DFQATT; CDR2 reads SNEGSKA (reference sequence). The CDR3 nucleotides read TGCAGTGCTAGAGATGCGGTAGGGACCCAGTACTTC. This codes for CSARDAVGTQYF.

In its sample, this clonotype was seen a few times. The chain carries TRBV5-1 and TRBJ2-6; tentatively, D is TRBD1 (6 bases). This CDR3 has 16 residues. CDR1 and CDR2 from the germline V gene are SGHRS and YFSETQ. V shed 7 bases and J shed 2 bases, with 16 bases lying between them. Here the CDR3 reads CASGTGLSPGANVLTF. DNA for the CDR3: TGCGCCAGCGGCACAGGGTTATCTCCTGGGGCCAACGTCCTGACTTTC.

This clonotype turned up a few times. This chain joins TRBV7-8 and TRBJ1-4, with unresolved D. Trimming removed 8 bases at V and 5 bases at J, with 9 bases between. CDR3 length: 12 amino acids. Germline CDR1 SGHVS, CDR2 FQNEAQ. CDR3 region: CASGTPNEKLFF. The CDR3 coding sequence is TGTGCCAGCGGCACACCGAATGAAAAACTGTTTTTT.

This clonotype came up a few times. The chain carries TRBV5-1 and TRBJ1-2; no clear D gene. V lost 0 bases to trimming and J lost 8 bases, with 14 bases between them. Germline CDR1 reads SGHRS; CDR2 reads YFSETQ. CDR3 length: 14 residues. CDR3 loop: CASSLGDGVGGYTF. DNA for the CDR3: TGCGCCAGCAGCTTGGGAGACGGGGTCGGCGGCTACACCTTC.

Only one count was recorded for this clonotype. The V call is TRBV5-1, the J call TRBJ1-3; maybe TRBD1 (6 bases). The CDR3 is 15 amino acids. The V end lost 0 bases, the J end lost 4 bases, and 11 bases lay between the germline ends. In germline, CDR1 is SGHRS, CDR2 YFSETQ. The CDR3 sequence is CASSLAGAQGNTIYF. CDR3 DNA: TGCGCCAGCAGCTTGGCAGGGGCCCAAGGAAACACCATATATTTT.

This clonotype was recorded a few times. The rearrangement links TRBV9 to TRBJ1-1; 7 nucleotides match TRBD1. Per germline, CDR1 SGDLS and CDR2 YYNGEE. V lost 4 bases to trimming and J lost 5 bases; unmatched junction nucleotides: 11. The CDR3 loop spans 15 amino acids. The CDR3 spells CASSSGGDSLTEAFF. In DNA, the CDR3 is TGTGCCAGCAGCTCGGGGGGGGACAGTTTAACTGAAGCTTTCTTT.